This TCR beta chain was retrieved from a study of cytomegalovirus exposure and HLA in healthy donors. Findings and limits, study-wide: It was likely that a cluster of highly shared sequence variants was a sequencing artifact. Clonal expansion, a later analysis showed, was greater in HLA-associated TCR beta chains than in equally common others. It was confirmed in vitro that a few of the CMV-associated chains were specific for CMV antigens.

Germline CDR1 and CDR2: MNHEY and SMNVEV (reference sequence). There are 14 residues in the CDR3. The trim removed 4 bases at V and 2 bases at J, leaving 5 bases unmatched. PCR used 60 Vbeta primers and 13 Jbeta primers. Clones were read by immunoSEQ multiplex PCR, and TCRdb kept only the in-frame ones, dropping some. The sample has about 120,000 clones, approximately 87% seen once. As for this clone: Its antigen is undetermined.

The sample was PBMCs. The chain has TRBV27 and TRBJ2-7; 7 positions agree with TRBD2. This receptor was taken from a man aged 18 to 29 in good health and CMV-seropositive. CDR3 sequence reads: CASSSWGGPYEQYF. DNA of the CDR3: TGTGCCAGCAGTTCATGGGGAGGGCCCTACGAGCAGTACTTC.